This record concerns one TCR beta chain sequence. The sample comes from a study of blood T cell repertoires in COVID-19. Using immunoSEQ multiplex PCR, the repertoire was profiled, and TCRdb retains in-frame clones only, with some absent. The sample consists of around 300,000 clones, 90% to 95% of them appearing once. The germline gives CDR1 MNHNS, CDR2 SASEGT. The CDR3 has 15 amino acids. Germline trimming cut 1 base from V and 3 bases from J; bases unmatched to any gene: 5. Sequencing input: peripheral blood. The V and J genes are TRBV6-1 and TRBJ2-7; 8 positions agree with TRBD2. This clonotype was sampled from a woman in her 30s with COVID-19, enrolled during active disease. This CDR3 reads CASSEGSSGIYEQYF. CDR3 DNA: TGTGCCAGCAGTGAAGGGAGTAGCGGGATCTACGAGCAGTACTTC.